This entry features one T cell receptor (beta chain) sequence. This record belongs to a study of blood T cell repertoires in COVID-19. Germline lookup yields CDR1 MNHEY and CDR2 SVGEGT. V lost 5 bases and J lost 3; bases outside the gene matches: 7. The CDR3 consists of 16 residues. The assay was immunoSEQ multiplex PCR, and TCRdb's table has in-frame clones only and misses some. The sample holds some 97,000 clones; 80% are singletons and the top ten take around 30%. The chain carries TRBV6-2 or TRBV6-3 and TRBJ2-1, with 10 positions matching TRBD2. The sample comprised peripheral blood. This clonotype was obtained from a man aged 65-85 years with active or convalescent COVID-19. CDR3 nucleotide sequence: TGTGCCAGCAGTCAACCGGGACTAGCGAACTACAATGAGCAGTTCTTC. This sequence encodes CASSQPGLANYNEQFF.